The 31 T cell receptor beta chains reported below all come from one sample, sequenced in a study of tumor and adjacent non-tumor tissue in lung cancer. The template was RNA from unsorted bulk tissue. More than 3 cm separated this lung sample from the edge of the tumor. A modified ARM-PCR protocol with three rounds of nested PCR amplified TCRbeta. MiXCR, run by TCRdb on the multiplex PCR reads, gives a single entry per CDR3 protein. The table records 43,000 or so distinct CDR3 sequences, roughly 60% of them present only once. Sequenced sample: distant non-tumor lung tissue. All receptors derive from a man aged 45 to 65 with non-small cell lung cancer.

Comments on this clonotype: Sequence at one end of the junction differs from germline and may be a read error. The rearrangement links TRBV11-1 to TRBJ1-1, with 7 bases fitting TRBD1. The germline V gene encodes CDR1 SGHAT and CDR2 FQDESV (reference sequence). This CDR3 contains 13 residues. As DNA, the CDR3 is TGTGCCAGCAGTCCCGGAACAGGGGATGAAGCTTTATTT. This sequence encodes CASSPGTGDEALF.

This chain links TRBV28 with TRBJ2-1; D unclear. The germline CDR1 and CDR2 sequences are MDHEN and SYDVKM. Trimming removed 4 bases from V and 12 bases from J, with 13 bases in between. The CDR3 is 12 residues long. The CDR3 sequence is CASSSTLAPQFF. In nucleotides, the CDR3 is TGTGCCAGCAGTTCCACCCTCGCCCCGCAGTTCTTC. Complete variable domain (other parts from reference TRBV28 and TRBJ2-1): DVKVTQSSRYLVKRTGEKVFLECVQDMDHENMFWYRQDPGLGLRLIYFSYDVKMKEKGDIPEGYSVSREKKERFSLILESASTNQTSMYLCASSSTLAPQFFGPGTRLTVL.

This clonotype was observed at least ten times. CDR3 DNA: TGTGCCAGCAGTACCTGGACAGGGGGTAGCAATCAGCCCCAGCATTTT. Translated, it gives CASSTWTGGSNQPQHF. The V gene is TRBV28, the J gene TRBJ1-5, with 10 positions matching TRBD1. The CDR3 covers 16 residues. Germline CDR1 reads MDHEN; CDR2 reads SYDVKM. Trimming removed 5 bases from V and 0 bases from J; junction bases left unmatched: 4.

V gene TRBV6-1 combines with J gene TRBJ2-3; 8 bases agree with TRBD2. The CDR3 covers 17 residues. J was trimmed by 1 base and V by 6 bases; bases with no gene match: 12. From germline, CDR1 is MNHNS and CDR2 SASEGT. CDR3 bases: TGTGCCAGCAGCGCCACTCCAGCGGGGGCCGGCACAGATACGCAGTATTTT. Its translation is CASSATPAGAGTDTQYF.

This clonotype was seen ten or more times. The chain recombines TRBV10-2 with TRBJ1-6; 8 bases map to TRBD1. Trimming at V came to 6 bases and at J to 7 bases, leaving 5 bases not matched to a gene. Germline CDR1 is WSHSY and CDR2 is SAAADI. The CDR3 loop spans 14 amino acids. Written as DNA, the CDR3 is TGCGCCAGCAGCGGACAGGGAGTCAATTCACCCCTCCACTTT. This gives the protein CASSGQGVNSPLHF.

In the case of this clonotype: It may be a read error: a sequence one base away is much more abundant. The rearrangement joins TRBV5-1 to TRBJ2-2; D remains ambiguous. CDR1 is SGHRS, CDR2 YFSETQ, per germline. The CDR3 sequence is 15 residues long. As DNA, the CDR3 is TGCGCCAGCCGCAAAGAGGTAGTTCACACCCGGGAGCTGTTTTTT. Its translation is CASRKEVVHTRELFF.

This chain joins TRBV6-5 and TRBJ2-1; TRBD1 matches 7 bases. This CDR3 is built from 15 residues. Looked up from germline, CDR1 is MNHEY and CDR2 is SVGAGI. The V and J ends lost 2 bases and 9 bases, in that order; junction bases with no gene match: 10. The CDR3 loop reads CASSYTTGKDSEQFF. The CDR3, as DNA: TGTGCCAGCAGTTACACGACAGGGAAGGATAGTGAGCAGTTCTTC.

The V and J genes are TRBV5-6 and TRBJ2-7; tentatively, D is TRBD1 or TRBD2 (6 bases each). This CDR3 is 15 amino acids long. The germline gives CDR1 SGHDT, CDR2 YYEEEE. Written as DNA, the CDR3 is TGTACTAGCAGCTTGGTGGGACAAGGAATTGACGAGCAGTACTTC. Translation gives CTSSLVGQGIDEQYF.

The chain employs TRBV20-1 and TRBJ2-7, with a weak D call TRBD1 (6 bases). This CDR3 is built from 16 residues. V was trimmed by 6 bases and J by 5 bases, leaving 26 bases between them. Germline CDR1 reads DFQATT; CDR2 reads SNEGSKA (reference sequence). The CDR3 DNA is TGCAGTGCCTTCGGGACACACAAGGAGGTAACCAACGAGCAGTACTTC. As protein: CSAFGTHKEVTNEQYF.

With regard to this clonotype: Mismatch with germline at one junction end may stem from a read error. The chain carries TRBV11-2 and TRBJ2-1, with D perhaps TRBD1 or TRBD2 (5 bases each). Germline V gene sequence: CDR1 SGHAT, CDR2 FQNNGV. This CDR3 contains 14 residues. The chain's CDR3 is CASSSDKGVHEQFF. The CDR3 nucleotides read TGTGCCAGTAGCTCGGACAAGGGAGTCCATGAGCAGTTCTTC.

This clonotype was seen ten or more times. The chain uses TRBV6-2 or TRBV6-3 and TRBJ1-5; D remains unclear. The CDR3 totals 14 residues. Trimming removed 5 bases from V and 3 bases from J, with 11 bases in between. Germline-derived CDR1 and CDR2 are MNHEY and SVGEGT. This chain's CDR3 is CASSPLMYNQPQHF. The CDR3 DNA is TGTGCCAGCAGTCCCCTTATGTACAATCAGCCCCAGCATTTT.

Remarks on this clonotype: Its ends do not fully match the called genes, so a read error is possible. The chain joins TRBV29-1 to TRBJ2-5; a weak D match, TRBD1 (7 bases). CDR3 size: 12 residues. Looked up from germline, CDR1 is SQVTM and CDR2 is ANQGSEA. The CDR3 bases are TGCAGCGTTGAACAGGGGGGCGAGACCCAGCACTTC. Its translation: CSVEQGGETQHF.

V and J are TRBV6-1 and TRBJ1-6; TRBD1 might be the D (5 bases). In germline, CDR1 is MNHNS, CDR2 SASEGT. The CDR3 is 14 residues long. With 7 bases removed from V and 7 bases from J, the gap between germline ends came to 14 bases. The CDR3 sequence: CASITWTPNSPLHF. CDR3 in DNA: TGTGCCAGCATTACGTGGACACCCAATTCACCCCTCCACTTT.

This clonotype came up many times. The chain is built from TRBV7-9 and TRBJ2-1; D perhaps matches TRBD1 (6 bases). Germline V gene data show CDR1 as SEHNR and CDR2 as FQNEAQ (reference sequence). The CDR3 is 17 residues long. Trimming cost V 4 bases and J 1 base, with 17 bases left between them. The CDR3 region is CASSWAGTHKSYNEQFF. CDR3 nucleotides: TGTGCCAGCAGCTGGGCCGGGACACATAAATCCTACAATGAGCAGTTCTTC.

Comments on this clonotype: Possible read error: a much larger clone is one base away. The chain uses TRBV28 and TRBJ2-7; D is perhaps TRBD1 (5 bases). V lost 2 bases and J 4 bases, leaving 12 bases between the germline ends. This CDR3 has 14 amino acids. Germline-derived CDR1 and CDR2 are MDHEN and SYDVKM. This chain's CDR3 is CASSLADKGYEQYF. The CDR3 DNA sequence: TGTGCCAGCAGTTTAGCAGACAAGGGGTACGAGCAGTACTTC.

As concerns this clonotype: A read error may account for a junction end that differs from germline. CDR3 nucleotide sequence: TGTGCCAGCAGCCCCGGGATGGAGGGGGGTTACCAAGAGGCCCAGTACTTC. This encodes CASSPGMEGGYQEAQYF. V and J are TRBV5-5 and TRBJ2-5; D possibly matches TRBD1 or TRBD2 (6 bases each). CDR3 length equals 17 residues. Germline values: CDR1 SGHKS, CDR2 YYEKEE (reference sequence).

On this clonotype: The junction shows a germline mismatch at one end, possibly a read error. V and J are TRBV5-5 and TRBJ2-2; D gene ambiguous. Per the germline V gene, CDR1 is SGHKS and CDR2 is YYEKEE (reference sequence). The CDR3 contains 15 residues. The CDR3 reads CVSSLARLGTGELFF. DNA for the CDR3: TGTGTCAGCAGCTTGGCTCGACTCGGCACCGGGGAGCTGTTTTTT.

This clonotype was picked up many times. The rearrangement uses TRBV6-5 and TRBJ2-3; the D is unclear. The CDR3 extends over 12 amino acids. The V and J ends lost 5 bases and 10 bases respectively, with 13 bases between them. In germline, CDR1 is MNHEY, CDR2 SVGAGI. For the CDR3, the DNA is TGTGCCAGCAGTAACATCCAACGATCGCAGTATTTT. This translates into CASSNIQRSQYF.

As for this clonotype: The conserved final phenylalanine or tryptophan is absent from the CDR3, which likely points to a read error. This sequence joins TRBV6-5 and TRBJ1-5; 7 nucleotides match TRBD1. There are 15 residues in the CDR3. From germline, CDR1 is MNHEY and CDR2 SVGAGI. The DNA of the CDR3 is TGTGACAGCAGTTACACGAGGGACAGTTCGCAGACCCAGCATCTT. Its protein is CDSSYTRDSSQTQHL.

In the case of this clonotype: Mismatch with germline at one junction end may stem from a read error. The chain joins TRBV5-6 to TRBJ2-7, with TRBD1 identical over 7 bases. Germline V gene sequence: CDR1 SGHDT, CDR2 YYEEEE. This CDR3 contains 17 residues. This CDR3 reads CASSPGPGIGGFHEQYF. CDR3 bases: TGTGCCAGCAGCCCCGGTCCCGGGATAGGGGGCTTCCACGAGCAGTACTTT. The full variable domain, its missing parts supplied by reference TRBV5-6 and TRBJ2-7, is DAGVTQSPTHLIKTRGQQVTLRCSPKSGHDTVSWYQQALGQGPQFIFQYYEEEERQRGNFPDRFSGHQFPNYSSELNVNALLLGDSALYLCASSPGPGIGGFHEQYFGPGTRLTVT.

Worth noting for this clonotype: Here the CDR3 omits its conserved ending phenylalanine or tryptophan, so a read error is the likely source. CDR3 DNA sequence: TGTGCCAGCAGTTGGGGAACAGGGGGCTTGGAGACCCAGTACTTA. Translation gives CASSWGTGGLETQYL. The chain carries TRBV28 and TRBJ2-5; TRBD1 agrees at 9 bases. The CDR3 totals 15 residues. Germline V CDR1 and CDR2: MDHEN, SYDVKM. The V gene end was trimmed by 4 bases and the J gene end by 5 bases; junction bases not matched to a gene: 8.

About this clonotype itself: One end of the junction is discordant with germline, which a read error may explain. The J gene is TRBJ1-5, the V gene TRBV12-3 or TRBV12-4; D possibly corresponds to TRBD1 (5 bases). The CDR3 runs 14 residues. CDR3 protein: CASSPDSYNQPQRF. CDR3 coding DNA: TGTGCCAGCAGTCCAGACAGTTACAATCAGCCCCAACGTTTT.

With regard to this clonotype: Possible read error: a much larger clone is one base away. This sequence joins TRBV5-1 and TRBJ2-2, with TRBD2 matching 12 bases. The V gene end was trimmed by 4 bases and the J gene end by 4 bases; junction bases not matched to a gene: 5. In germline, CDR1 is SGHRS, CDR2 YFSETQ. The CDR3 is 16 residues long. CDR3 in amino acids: CASSHELAGGTGELFF. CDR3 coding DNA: TGCGCCAGCAGCCACGAACTAGCGGGAGGCACCGGGGAGCTGTTTTTT.

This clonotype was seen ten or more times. Here the CDR3 DNA reads TGCGCCAGCAGCTTGGATGTCTCCTACGAGCAGTACTTC. Translation: CASSLDVSYEQYF. The chain joins TRBV5-1 to TRBJ2-7; no definite D call. The CDR3 has 13 amino acids. The V gene lost 0 bases and the J gene lost 0 bases, with 4 bases spanning the gap. Germline CDR1 and CDR2: SGHRS and YFSETQ.

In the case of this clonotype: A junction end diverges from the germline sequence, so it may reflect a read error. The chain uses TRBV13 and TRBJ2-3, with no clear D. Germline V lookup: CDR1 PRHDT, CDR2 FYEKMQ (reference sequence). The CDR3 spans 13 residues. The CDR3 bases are TGCGCCAACAGCCGCCTACTCACAGATACGCAGTATTTT. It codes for CANSRLLTDTQYF. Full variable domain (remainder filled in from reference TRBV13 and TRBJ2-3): AAGVIQSPRHLIKEKRETATLKCYPIPRHDTVYWYQQGPGQDPQFLISFYEKMQSDKGSIPDRFSAQQFSDYHSELNMSSLELGDSALYFCANSRLLTDTQYFGPGTRLTVL.

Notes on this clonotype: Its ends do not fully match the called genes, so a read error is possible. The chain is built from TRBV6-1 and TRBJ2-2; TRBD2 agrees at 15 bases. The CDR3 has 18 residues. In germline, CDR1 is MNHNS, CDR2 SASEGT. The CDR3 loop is CANTRMGLAGGTTWEPFF. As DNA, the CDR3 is TGTGCCAACACCCGCATGGGACTAGCGGGAGGTACCACCTGGGAGCCGTTTTTT.

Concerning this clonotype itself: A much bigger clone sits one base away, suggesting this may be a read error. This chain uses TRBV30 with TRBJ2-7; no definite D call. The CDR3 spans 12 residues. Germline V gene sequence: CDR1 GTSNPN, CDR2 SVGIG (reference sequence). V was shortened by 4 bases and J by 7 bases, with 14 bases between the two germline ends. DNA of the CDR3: TGTGCCTGGAACCCACAGAGTCGGGAGCAGTACTTC. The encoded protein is CAWNPQSREQYF.

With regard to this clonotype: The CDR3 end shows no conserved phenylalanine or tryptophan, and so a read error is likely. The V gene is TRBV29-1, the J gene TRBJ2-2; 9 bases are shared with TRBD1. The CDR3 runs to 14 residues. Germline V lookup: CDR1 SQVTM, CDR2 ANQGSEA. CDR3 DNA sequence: TGCGGCGTTGAACTGGACAGGGGCACCGGGGAGCTGTTTTCT. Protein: CGVELDRGTGELFS.

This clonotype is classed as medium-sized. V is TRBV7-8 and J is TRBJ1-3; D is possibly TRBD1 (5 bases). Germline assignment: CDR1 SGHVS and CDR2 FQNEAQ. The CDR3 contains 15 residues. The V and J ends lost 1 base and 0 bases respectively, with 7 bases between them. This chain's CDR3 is CASSLGGYSGNTIYF. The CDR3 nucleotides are TGTGCCAGCAGCTTAGGGGGCTACTCTGGAAACACCATATATTTT. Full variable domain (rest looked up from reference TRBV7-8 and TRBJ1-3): GAGVSQSPRYKVAKRGQDVALRCDPISGHVSLFWYQQALGQGPEFLTYFQNEAQLDKSGLPSDRFFAERPEGSVSTLKIQRTQQEDSAVYLCASSLGGYSGNTIYFGEGSWLTVV.

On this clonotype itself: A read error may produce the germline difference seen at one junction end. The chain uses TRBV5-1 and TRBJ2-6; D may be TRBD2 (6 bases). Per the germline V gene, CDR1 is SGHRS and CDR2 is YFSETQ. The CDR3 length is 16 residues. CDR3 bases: TGCGCCAGCAGCCTGATGGGGGACTCTGGGGCCAACGTCCTAACTTTC. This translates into CASSLMGDSGANVLTF.

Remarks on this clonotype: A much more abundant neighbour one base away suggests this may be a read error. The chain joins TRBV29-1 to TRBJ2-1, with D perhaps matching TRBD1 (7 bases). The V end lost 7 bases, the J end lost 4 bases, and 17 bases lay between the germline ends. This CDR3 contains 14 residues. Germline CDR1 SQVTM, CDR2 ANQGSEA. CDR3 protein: CSDGRQTGYNEQFF. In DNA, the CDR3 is TGCAGCGACGGGAGACAGACAGGGTACAATGAGCAGTTCTTC.